The 25 T cell receptor beta chains below all came from one sample that was sequenced in a study of T cell responses to AZD1222 COVID-19 vaccine. TCRdb's table, derived via immunoSEQ multiplex PCR, lists solely in-frame clones and lacks some. The sample shows some 170,000 clones, approximately 92% of them seen only once. This specimen consisted of peripheral blood, obtained 28 days after the second dose of the MenACWY control vaccine. The receptors stem from an adult who received the MenACWY meningococcal vaccine as a control.

The chain joins TRBV7-2 to TRBJ1-3, with D unclear. With 4 bases removed from V and 4 bases from J, the gap between germline ends came to 11 bases. The CDR3 length is 14 residues. The germline gives CDR1 SGHTA, CDR2 FQGNSA. DNA of the CDR3: TGTGCCAGCAGCTCAGGAAATTTCGGAAACACCATATATTTT. This gives the protein CASSSGNFGNTIYF.

The chain is built from TRBV6-4 and TRBJ2-3; D not certain. CDR1 MRHNA and CDR2 SNTAGT come from the germline V gene. The CDR3 sequence is 14 residues long. V lost 0 bases, J lost 1 base, and 5 bases lay in between. CDR3 nucleotide sequence: TGTGCCAGCAGTGACTCAGGGCGCACAGATACGCAGTATTTT. This encodes CASSDSGRTDTQYF.

This sequence joins TRBV4-1 and TRBJ1-5; no clear D gene. The V end was cut by 4 bases, the J end by 3 bases, with 13 bases between. The CDR3 is 15 amino acids. CDR1 is MGHRA and CDR2 is YSYEKL in the germline V gene. The CDR3 nucleotides are TGCGCCAGCAGCCGTACGCGAGATTTCAATCAGCCCCAGCATTTT. Translation: CASSRTRDFNQPQHF.

Concerning this clone itself: The junction shows a germline mismatch at one end, possibly a read error. This chain joins TRBV27 and TRBJ1-2; D might be TRBD1 (5 bases). From germline, CDR1 is MNHEY and CDR2 SMNVEV (reference sequence). CDR3 length: 12 residues. The CDR3 coding sequence is TGTGCCAGCAGTTTCGAGGGGACGTTTCTCTCCTTC. It yields the protein CASSFEGTFLSF.

V gene TRBV18 combines with J gene TRBJ1-1, with 8 positions matching TRBD1. The CDR3 has 13 amino acids. Germline V gives CDR1 KGHSH, CDR2 LQKENI. V lost 5 bases and J lost 5; bases outside the gene matches: 4. CDR3 DNA sequence: TGTGCCAGCTCATCGGACAGGGCGACTGAAGCTTTCTTT. This codes for CASSSDRATEAFF.

The CDR3 region is CAWSVWGSNQPQHF. The CDR3 DNA is TGTGCCTGGAGTGTCTGGGGGAGCAATCAGCCCCAGCATTTT. The chain has TRBV30 and TRBJ1-5; D might be TRBD1 (5 bases). The CDR3 has 14 amino acids. Germline lookup yields CDR1 GTSNPN and CDR2 SVGIG (reference sequence). V dropped 0 bases and J dropped 1 base, with 7 bases sitting between them. The full variable domain, in which reference TRBV30 and TRBJ1-5 provide the parts outside the CDR3, is SQTIHQWPATLVQPVGSPLSLECTVEGTSNPNLYWYRQAAGRGLQLLFYSVGIGQISSEVPQNLSASRPQDRQFILSSKKLLLSDSGFYLCAWSVWGSNQPQHFGDGTRLSIL.

This clone was detected a few times. The rearrangement links TRBV27 to TRBJ2-7; 12 bases map to TRBD2. The germline V gene has CDR1 MNHEY and CDR2 SMNVEV (reference sequence). The CDR3 sequence is 17 residues long. J lost 6 bases, V lost 4 bases, and 13 bases had no gene match. The CDR3 region is CASSYRTPLAGGREQYF. The CDR3 nucleotides read TGTGCCAGCAGTTACCGCACCCCTCTAGCGGGGGGGCGCGAGCAGTACTTC.

With regard to this clone: The sample has other DNA sequences that encode this CDR3 too. The chain is built from TRBV18 and TRBJ1-1, with D perhaps matching TRBD1 (5 bases). The length of the CDR3 is 12 residues. Germline loops: CDR1 KGHSH, CDR2 LQKENI. The V gene lost 3 bases and the J gene lost 8 bases, with 10 bases spanning the gap. The CDR3 DNA reads TGTGCCAGCTCACCCCGGGACGGGGAAGCTTTCTTT. Residues: CASSPRDGEAFF.

The chain combines TRBV18 with TRBJ1-3; no definite D call. Per germline, CDR1 KGHSH and CDR2 LQKENI. Between the trimmed V and J ends, which lost 3 bases and 4 bases, there was a span of 10 bases. The CDR3 runs to 14 residues. The CDR3 DNA is TGTGCCAGCTCACCGCCCCAGTTAGGAAACACCATATATTTT. Residues: CASSPPQLGNTIYF.

CDR3 residues: CASSLRRGIEAFF. CDR3 coding DNA: TGCGCCAGCAGCTTGAGACGAGGAATCGAAGCTTTCTTT. This chain connects TRBV5-1 to TRBJ1-1; D is unclear. Germline assignment: CDR1 SGHRS and CDR2 YFSETQ. This CDR3 comprises 13 residues. V shed 1 base and J shed 8 bases, with 12 bases lying between them.

V usage is TRBV6-6 and J usage is TRBJ1-3; possible D gene TRBD1, 5 bases. Germline V gives CDR1 MNHNY, CDR2 SVGAGI (reference sequence). Trimming cost V 2 bases and J 4 bases, with 12 bases left between them. CDR3 length: 15 residues. The CDR3 reads CASSYGAPSGNTIYF. CDR3 DNA: TGTGCCAGCAGTTACGGGGCCCCTTCGGGAAACACCATATATTTT.

The chain uses TRBV6-6 and TRBJ1-5; D is unresolved. Germline CDR1 and CDR2: MNHNY and SVGAGI (reference sequence). The CDR3 totals 14 residues. V was clipped by 7 bases and J by 2 bases, with 12 bases between them. CDR3 DNA sequence: TGTGCCAGCACGCCCAATTGGGGCAATCAGCCCCAGCATTTT. This encodes CASTPNWGNQPQHF.

This chain joins TRBV29-1 and TRBJ1-2; a possible D gene is TRBD1 (5 bases). V lost 3 bases to trimming and J lost 9 bases, with 17 bases between them. Germline V gene data show CDR1 as SQVTM and CDR2 as ANQGSEA. The CDR3 loop spans 13 amino acids. The CDR3 protein is CSVEVPEGRRYTF. The CDR3 bases are TGCAGCGTTGAGGTCCCTGAGGGACGGCGCTACACCTTC. The variable domain in full, with the rest retrieved from reference TRBV29-1 and TRBJ1-2, is SAVISQKPSRDICQRGTSLTIQCQVDSQVTMMFWYRQQPGQSLTLIATANQGSEATYESGFVIDKFPISRPNLTFSTLTVSNMSPEDSSIYLCSVEVPEGRRYTFGSGTRLTVV.

V usage is TRBV28 and J usage is TRBJ1-5; the match to TRBD1 covers 9 bases. The CDR3 has 14 residues. Germline V CDR1 and CDR2: MDHEN, SYDVKM. Losses at the gene ends were 5 bases for V and 4 bases for J; bases not matched to a gene: 3. CDR3: CASSPDRGNQPQHF. CDR3 in DNA: TGTGCCAGCAGTCCGGACAGGGGTAATCAGCCCCAGCATTTT.

The chain has TRBV30 and TRBJ1-2; 8 bases agree with TRBD1. The CDR3 spans 18 residues. Germline V gene data show CDR1 as GTSNPN and CDR2 as SVGIG (reference sequence). V was pared by 3 bases and J by 3 bases, with 18 bases of the junction left unmatched. CDR3 sequence (DNA): TGTGCCTGGAGACCCCTCCGTGACAGGGGCGCTCAGGACTATGGCTACACCTTC. The encoded protein is CAWRPLRDRGAQDYGYTF.

The chain carries TRBV6-5 and TRBJ2-3; D remains ambiguous. Germline V gene data show CDR1 as MNHEY and CDR2 as SVGAGI. CDR3 length equals 13 residues. Trimming cost V 8 bases and J 1 base, with 10 bases left between them. The CDR3 nucleotides are TGTGCCAGCCATTCGTTGGGCACAGATACGCAGTATTTT. Residues: CASHSLGTDTQYF.

The V and J genes are TRBV7-9 and TRBJ2-7; a weak D match, TRBD2 (5 bases). Trimming took off 5 bases at V and 1 base at J, with 12 bases between the two ends. This CDR3 is 14 amino acids long. Germline loops: CDR1 SEHNR, CDR2 FQNEAQ (reference sequence). The DNA of the CDR3 is TGTGCCAGCAGCCCCCACGGGGAATCCTACGAGCAGTACTTC. It is translated as CASSPHGESYEQYF.

This sequence joins TRBV7-2 and TRBJ2-7; 7 bases fit TRBD2. V shed 5 bases, J shed 3 bases, and the junction held 10 bases outside the gene matches. CDR1 is SGHTA and CDR2 is FQGNSA in the germline V gene. This CDR3 contains 15 residues. In nucleotides, the CDR3 is TGTGCCAGCAGCCTACGTGGGGGGGTCAACTACGAGCAGTACTTC. Encoded protein: CASSLRGGVNYEQYF.

This clone was seen a few times. The chain combines TRBV28 with TRBJ1-5; maybe TRBD1 (5 bases). Germline V CDR1 and CDR2: MDHEN, SYDVKM. V was pared by 6 bases and J by 6 bases, with 18 bases between. This CDR3 region has 15 residues. The CDR3 region has the DNA TGTGCCAGCAGAACTGGGGCCCTGGGGGGTCAGCCCCAGCATTTT. Amino acid sequence: CASRTGALGGQPQHF.

J is TRBJ2-1 and V is TRBV3-1 (or the pseudogene TRBV3-2); D call uncertain. The germline V and J ends were trimmed by 0 bases and 10 bases, with 13 bases remaining between them. The CDR3 consists of 14 residues. Germline CDR1 LGHDT, CDR2 YNNKEL (reference sequence). This CDR3 is CASSQDPSRREQFF. DNA for the CDR3: TGTGCCAGCAGCCAAGATCCTTCAAGGCGGGAGCAGTTCTTC.

In its sample, this clone was seen a few times. This chain joins TRBV18 and TRBJ2-1; a weak D match, TRBD2 (6 bases). With 6 bases removed from V and 9 bases from J, the gap between germline ends came to 12 bases. The CDR3 has 12 residues. Per germline, CDR1 KGHSH and CDR2 LQKENI. CDR3: CASSLVGGEQFF. CDR3 DNA: TGTGCCAGCTCTCTCGTCGGGGGTGAGCAGTTCTTC.

The J gene is TRBJ1-4, the V gene TRBV6-5; 10 bases agree with TRBD1. Unmatched junction bases numbered 4, after V lost 5 bases and J lost 7 bases. CDR3 length: 14 amino acids. In germline, CDR1 is MNHEY, CDR2 SVGAGI. The CDR3 loop reads CASSPDRGVEKLFF. CDR3 nucleotides: TGTGCCAGCAGTCCGGACAGGGGGGTTGAAAAACTGTTTTTT.

This clone has only one observation. The V and J genes are TRBV7-8 and TRBJ2-1; D possibly matches TRBD1 or TRBD2 (6 bases each). The CDR3 totals 15 residues. Germline assignment: CDR1 SGHVS and CDR2 FQNEAQ. Trimming cost V 1 base and J 9 bases, with 16 bases left between them. The CDR3 coding sequence is TGTGCCAGCAGCTTAGTCGGGGGCCGGGGTGGTGAGCAGTTCTTC. Translated: CASSLVGGRGGEQFF. Full variable domain (remainder filled in from reference TRBV7-8 and TRBJ2-1): GAGVSQSPRYKVAKRGQDVALRCDPISGHVSLFWYQQALGQGPEFLTYFQNEAQLDKSGLPSDRFFAERPEGSVSTLKIQRTQQEDSAVYLCASSLVGGRGGEQFFGPGTRLTVL.

The genes are TRBV2 and TRBJ2-2, with 10 bases that match TRBD1. Per germline, CDR1 SNHLY and CDR2 FYNNEI. V shed 6 bases and J 1 base; nucleotides not matched to a gene: 2. This CDR3 region has 15 residues. The CDR3 spells CASRDRGLNTGELFF. Here the CDR3 DNA reads TGTGCCAGCAGAGACAGGGGGCTGAACACCGGGGAGCTGTTTTTT. Full variable domain (outside the CDR3, taken from reference TRBV2 and TRBJ2-2): EPEVTQTPSHQVTQMGQEVILRCVPISNHLYFYWYRQILGQKVEFLVSFYNNEISEKSEIFDDQFSVERPDGSNFTLKIRSTKLEDSAMYFCASRDRGLNTGELFFGEGSRLTVL.

This clone has just one count. The chain combines TRBV6-5 with TRBJ1-2, with D perhaps matching TRBD1 (6 bases). Germline V gene sequence: CDR1 MNHEY, CDR2 SVGAGI. The CDR3 runs to 13 residues. V was shortened by 2 bases and J by 8 bases, with 12 bases between the two germline ends. CDR3 sequence reads: CASSYTQGRGYTF. The CDR3 DNA reads as TGTGCCAGCAGTTACACCCAGGGGCGAGGCTACACCTTC.